The clone carrying this T cell receptor (beta chain) was seen at least ten times. The CDR3 covers 11 residues. V was pared by 6 bases and J by 1 base, with 2 bases between. Germline V gene sequence: CDR1 MNHNY, CDR2 SVGAGI (reference sequence). This sample's time point: patch test 2, 6 weeks after DPC sensitization. Treatment described: therapeutic diphenylcyclopropenone sensitization with weekly scalp DPC. This sample was taken from a study of human T cells and chemical hapten exposure. Unique molecular identifiers were linked by the library to individual cDNA molecules. A single record per CDR3 protein comes from TCRdb applying MiXCR to the RACE reads. This sample has some 42,000 distinct CDR3 sequences, with approximately 9% found just once.

The specimen was whole blood, collected in connection with sensitization to the hapten diphenylcyclopropenone (DPC). The clonotype was recovered from a woman aged 40 to 55 with alopecia areata. Some clones in this sample may be carry-over from other donors' samples. The V call is TRBV6-6, the J call TRBJ2-3; no firm D call. The CDR3 protein is CASSRTDTQYF. As DNA, the CDR3 is TGTGCCAGCAGCCGCACAGATACGCAGTATTTT.